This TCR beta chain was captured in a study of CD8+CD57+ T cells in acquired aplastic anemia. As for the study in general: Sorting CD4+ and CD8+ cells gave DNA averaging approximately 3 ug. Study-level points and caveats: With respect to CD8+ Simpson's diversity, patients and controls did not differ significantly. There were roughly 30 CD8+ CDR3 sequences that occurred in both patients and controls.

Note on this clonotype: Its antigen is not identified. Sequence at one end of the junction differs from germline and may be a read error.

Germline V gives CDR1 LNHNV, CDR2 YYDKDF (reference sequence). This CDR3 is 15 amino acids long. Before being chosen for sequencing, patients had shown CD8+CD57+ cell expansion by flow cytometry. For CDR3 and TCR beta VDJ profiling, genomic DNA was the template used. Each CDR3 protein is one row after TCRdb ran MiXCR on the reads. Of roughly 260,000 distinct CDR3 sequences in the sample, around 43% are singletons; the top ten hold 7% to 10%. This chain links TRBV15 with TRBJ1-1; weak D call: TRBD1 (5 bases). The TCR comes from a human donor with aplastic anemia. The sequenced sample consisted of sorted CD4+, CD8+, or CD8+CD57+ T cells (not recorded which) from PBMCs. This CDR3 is CATSRDQGVGTEASF. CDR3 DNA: TGTGCCACCAGCAGAGATCAAGGGGTCGGCACAGAAGCTTCCTTT.